These 30 T cell receptor beta chains were all obtained from the same sample, sequenced in a study of cytomegalovirus exposure and HLA in healthy donors. Vbeta (60) and Jbeta (13) primers were used in the PCR. The assay was immunoSEQ multiplex PCR, and TCRdb's table has in-frame clones only and misses some. Recorded here are over 100,000 clones; the top ten clones represent over 1.5%. The sample consisted of PBMCs. The receptor set was obtained from a woman aged 40 to 55 in good health and CMV-seropositive.

The chain couples TRBV29-1 to TRBJ2-1, with 10 bases matching TRBD2. The CDR3 spans 14 residues. V was pared by 6 bases and J by 3 bases, with 5 bases of the junction left unmatched. Per germline, CDR1 SQVTM and CDR2 ANQGSEA. CDR3 in amino acids: CSVAGTSDYNEQFF. DNA of the CDR3: TGCAGCGTAGCCGGGACTAGCGACTACAATGAGCAGTTCTTC.

This clone counts as medium-sized by frequency. The chain recombines TRBV7-9 with TRBJ2-7; D perhaps matches TRBD1 (5 bases). V lost 4 bases and J lost 2, with 12 bases in between. The length of the CDR3 is 14 residues. CDR1 is SEHNR, CDR2 FQNEAQ, per germline (reference sequence). The CDR3 sequence is CASSSAGLPYEQYF. CDR3 bases: TGTGCCAGCAGCTCTGCAGGGCTCCCCTACGAGCAGTACTTC.

This CDR3 reads CASSRTFTDTQYF. The CDR3 DNA sequence: TGTGCCAGCAGCCGAACTTTCACAGATACGCAGTATTTT. The chain recombines TRBV11-2 with TRBJ2-3; no reliable D call. V lost 5 bases, J lost 2 bases, and 8 bases lay in between. The CDR3 length is 13 residues. Germline assignment: CDR1 SGHAT and CDR2 FQNNGV.

The chain recombines TRBV11-2 with TRBJ2-5; D is unclear. The length of the CDR3 is 15 residues. The V and J ends lost 0 bases and 1 base respectively, with 9 bases between them. Germline V gives CDR1 SGHAT, CDR2 FQNNGV. The CDR3, as DNA: TGTGCCAGCAGCTTAGATCGTGAGTTCCAAGAGACCCAGTACTTC. Encoded protein: CASSLDREFQETQYF.

The rearrangement uses TRBV4-3 and TRBJ2-5, with TRBD2 identical over 9 bases. CDR1 and CDR2 from the germline V gene are LGHNA and YSLEER. The junction had 10 bases not matched to a gene; V was cut back by 0 bases and J by 11 bases. The length of the CDR3 is 15 residues. The CDR3 nucleotides are TGCGCCAGCAGCCAAGATGCGGGAGGGGGGGCTCAGCAGTACTTC. Translating gives CASSQDAGGGAQQYF.

The chain has TRBV5-1 and TRBJ1-2, with TRBD1 as a possible D gene (6 bases). CDR1 and CDR2 (germline): SGHRS, YFSETQ. This CDR3 comprises 14 residues. V was pared by 0 bases and J by 0 bases, with 6 bases between. The CDR3 is CASSLDRANYGYTF. Written as DNA, the CDR3 is TGCGCCAGCAGCTTGGACAGGGCTAACTATGGCTACACCTTC. The whole variable domain, remainder taken from reference TRBV5-1 and TRBJ1-2, is KAGVTQTPRYLIKTRGQQVTLSCSPISGHRSVSWYQQTPGQGLQFLFEYFSETQRNKGNFPGRFSGRQFSNSRSEMNVSTLELGDSALYLCASSLDRANYGYTFGSGTRLTVV.

This chain's CDR3 is CASSYGGRAVYEQYF. Written as DNA, the CDR3 is TGTGCCAGCAGTTACGGCGGGAGGGCCGTTTACGAGCAGTACTTC. The V and J genes are TRBV6-6 and TRBJ2-7; 9 nucleotides agree with TRBD2. The CDR3 runs to 15 residues. The J segment lost 4 bases and the V segment lost 2 bases, leaving 6 bases of the junction unmatched. Per the germline V gene, CDR1 is MNHNY and CDR2 is SVGAGI (reference sequence).

The rearrangement joins TRBV7-8 to TRBJ2-7; D is ambiguous. The CDR3 extends over 11 amino acids. The germline CDR1 and CDR2 sequences are SGHVS and FQNEAQ. The V and J ends lost 3 bases and 6 bases respectively, with 6 bases between them. CDR3 in amino acids: CASSFRGEQYF. The DNA of the CDR3 is TGTGCCAGCAGCTTCAGAGGCGAGCAGTACTTC.

The CDR3, as DNA: TGTGCCACCAGCAGAGGCCCGGGCGGAGGTATAGAGCAGTACTTC. Translating it yields CATSRGPGGGIEQYF. The rearrangement uses TRBV15 and TRBJ2-7; D may be TRBD2 (5 bases). Per germline, CDR1 LNHNV and CDR2 YYDKDF (reference sequence). There are 15 residues in the CDR3. With 1 base removed from V and 7 bases from J, the gap between germline ends came to 17 bases.

The CDR3 DNA sequence: TGCGCCAGCAGCTCTTTCGGGGAGCAAGGCGACTATGGCTACACCTTC. This codes for CASSSFGEQGDYGYTF. The V gene is TRBV5-1, the J gene TRBJ1-2; D remains ambiguous. Trimming stripped 3 bases from V and 3 bases from J, with 18 bases between. The CDR3 spans 16 residues. Germline assignment: CDR1 SGHRS and CDR2 YFSETQ.

J is TRBJ2-3 and V is TRBV6-1; TRBD2 matches at 9 bases. V shed 7 bases and J 3 bases; nucleotides not matched to a gene: 5. CDR3 size: 14 residues. The germline CDR1 and CDR2 sequences are MNHNS and SASEGT. The CDR3 sequence is CASIPAGGTDTQYF. In nucleotides, the CDR3 is TGTGCCAGCATCCCAGCGGGAGGAACAGATACGCAGTATTTT.

This chain connects TRBV5-1 to TRBJ2-7; perhaps TRBD2 as D (6 bases). The V gene lost 9 bases and the J gene lost 5 bases, with 18 bases spanning the gap. Germline V gene data show CDR1 as SGHRS and CDR2 as YFSETQ. This CDR3 has 13 amino acids. In DNA form, the CDR3 reads TGCGCCACAAGGCGGGATTTAGGCGACGAGCAGTACTTC. It is translated as CATRRDLGDEQYF.

The V gene is TRBV2, the J gene TRBJ2-5; D uncertain. Germline CDR1 is SNHLY and CDR2 is FYNNEI. The germline V and J ends were trimmed by 4 bases and 5 bases, with 11 bases remaining between them. The CDR3 contains 13 residues. The CDR3 DNA sequence: TGTGCCAGCAGTGCGCAGTCTGTGGAGACCCAGTACTTC. Protein: CASSAQSVETQYF.

The chain joins TRBV30 to TRBJ1-1; no firm D call. The CDR3 spans 13 residues. Trimming removed 0 bases at V and 7 bases at J, with 12 bases between. The germline gives CDR1 GTSNPN, CDR2 SVGIG (reference sequence). This CDR3 reads CAWSVDRTREAFF. Written as DNA, the CDR3 is TGTGCCTGGAGTGTAGATAGAACGCGTGAAGCTTTCTTT.

The rearrangement uses TRBV18 and TRBJ2-2; D possibly corresponds to TRBD2 (5 bases). Trimming left V 5 bases short and J 5 bases short, with 18 bases between. Germline CDR1 reads KGHSH; CDR2 reads LQKENI. This CDR3 has 16 residues. The CDR3 loop reads CASSATGGSGTGELFF. The DNA for the CDR3 is TGTGCCAGCTCAGCGACCGGTGGGAGCGGAACCGGGGAGCTGTTTTTT.

The V gene is TRBV6-6, the J gene TRBJ2-1, with TRBD2 matching over 9 bases. CDR3 size: 13 residues. Looked up from germline, CDR1 is MNHNY and CDR2 is SVGAGI (reference sequence). With 6 bases clipped from V and 9 bases from J, the junction kept 6 bases outside the gene matches. This chain's CDR3 is CASSPGLASEQFF. The CDR3 nucleotides are TGTGCCAGCAGCCCGGGACTAGCAAGTGAGCAGTTCTTC.

The CDR3 spells CASSAEGRYEQYF. Here the CDR3 DNA reads TGTGCCAGCAGCGCGGAAGGGAGGTACGAGCAGTACTTC. The chain couples TRBV7-9 to TRBJ2-7; possible D gene TRBD2, 6 bases. V was pared by 5 bases and J by 4 bases, with 12 bases between. Germline V gene lookup returns CDR1 SEHNR and CDR2 FQNEAQ (reference sequence). There are 13 residues in the CDR3. The full variable domain, with the rest looked up from reference TRBV7-9 and TRBJ2-7, is DTGVSQNPRHKITKRGQNVTFRCDPISEHNRLYWYRQTLGQGPEFLTYFQNEAQLEKSRLLSDRFSAERPKGSFSTLEIQRTEQGDSAMYLCASSAEGRYEQYFGPGTRLTVT.

The chain carries TRBV5-1 and TRBJ2-3; 7 nucleotides align to TRBD2. The ends lost 4 bases at V and 6 bases at J; junction bases unmatched: 11. Germline CDR1 and CDR2: SGHRS and YFSETQ. The CDR3 covers 15 residues. CDR3 region: CASSPLSGAVDTQYF. CDR3 in DNA: TGCGCCAGCAGCCCCCTAAGCGGGGCAGTGGATACGCAGTATTTT.

The chain carries TRBV7-2 and TRBJ1-1; the D gene is possibly TRBD1 (5 bases). The CDR3 is 13 amino acids. Trimming cost V 5 bases and J 11 bases, with 18 bases left between them. Germline loops: CDR1 SGHTA, CDR2 FQGNSA. The CDR3, as DNA: TGTGCCAGCAGCCTTGGACATACTAAGGGGGCTTTCTTT. Translated, it gives CASSLGHTKGAFF.

The chain recombines TRBV7-8 with TRBJ2-1, with a possible D match to TRBD1 (7 bases). From germline, CDR1 is SGHVS and CDR2 FQNEAQ. CDR3 length: 15 residues. Trimming removed 5 bases at V and 4 bases at J, with 15 bases between. CDR3 sequence: CASSPIPGGYNEQFF. CDR3 nucleotide sequence: TGTGCCAGCAGCCCCATACCAGGGGGGTACAATGAGCAGTTCTTC.

The chain links TRBV11-2 to TRBJ2-5; no definite D call. The CDR3 sequence is 14 residues long. CDR1 is SGHAT and CDR2 is FQNNGV in the germline V gene. V shed 4 bases and J shed 1 base, with 10 bases lying between them. The CDR3 DNA reads as TGTGCCAGCAGCTACGGGTGGCCCCAAGAGACCCAGTACTTC. It is translated as CASSYGWPQETQYF.

V and J are TRBV29-1 and TRBJ2-1, with 9 bases matching TRBD2. V was pared by 7 bases and J by 7 bases, with 20 bases of the junction left unmatched. There are 17 residues in the CDR3. Per germline, CDR1 SQVTM and CDR2 ANQGSEA. The CDR3 DNA is TGCAGCGCCACCCGGGATGGGGAGGGACTAGCTCGGAATGAGCAGTTCTTC. Translation gives CSATRDGEGLARNEQFF.

The rearrangement links TRBV7-9 to TRBJ2-3; D gene unclear. This CDR3 is built from 13 residues. V gave up 2 bases and J gave up 4 bases, with 7 bases separating them. Germline CDR1 and CDR2: SEHNR and FQNEAQ (reference sequence). As DNA, the CDR3 is TGTGCCAGCAGCTTAAGCCCGGCAGATACGCAGTATTTT. Amino acid sequence: CASSLSPADTQYF.

J is TRBJ1-1 and V is TRBV15; D remains ambiguous. The CDR3 sequence is 14 residues long. Germline values: CDR1 LNHNV, CDR2 YYDKDF (reference sequence). Trimming removed 9 bases at V and 0 bases at J, with 14 bases between. CDR3 DNA sequence: TGTGCCACGAGGTTAGGCACTCTGAACACTGAAGCTTTCTTT. Amino acids: CATRLGTLNTEAFF.

J is TRBJ2-5 and V is TRBV15; weak D call: TRBD1 (6 bases). V shed 3 bases and J shed 5 bases, with 13 bases lying between them. The CDR3 has 14 residues. CDR1 and CDR2 from the germline V gene are LNHNV and YYDKDF (reference sequence). In DNA, the CDR3 is TGTGCCACCAGCAGGCCACAGGGTTGGGAGACCCAGTACTTC. Protein product: CATSRPQGWETQYF.

The chain joins TRBV10-3 to TRBJ2-7; 9 bases line up with TRBD2. CDR1 is ENHRY, CDR2 SYGVKD, per germline. J was trimmed by 2 bases and V by 6 bases; bases with no gene match: 17. CDR3 length equals 18 residues. The CDR3 reads CAISETGPTSGEPYEQYF. The CDR3 DNA reads TGTGCCATCAGCGAGACAGGGCCGACTAGCGGAGAGCCCTACGAGCAGTACTTC.

The CDR3 region is CASRGQPIEQYF. The CDR3 nucleotides read TGTGCCAGCAGGGGACAGCCTATCGAGCAGTACTTC. This chain uses TRBV21-1 with TRBJ2-7; the table's D gene call, TRBD1, was not cross checked with the DNA. TRBV21-1 is labeled a pseudogene. This CDR3 has 12 amino acids.

The rearrangement uses TRBV2 and TRBJ1-5, with 9 nucleotides matching TRBD1. From germline, CDR1 is SNHLY and CDR2 FYNNEI. The CDR3 has 15 amino acids. Unmatched junction bases numbered 5, after V lost 6 bases and J lost 2 bases. CDR3 sequence: CASSTGQGRNQPQHF. Written as DNA, the CDR3 is TGTGCCAGCAGCACGGGACAGGGACGCAATCAGCCCCAGCATTTT.

Here the CDR3 reads CASSLAQVANTGELFF. In DNA, the CDR3 is TGCGCCAGCAGCTTGGCGCAGGTCGCGAACACCGGGGAGCTGTTTTTT. The rearrangement links TRBV5-1 to TRBJ2-2; D unclear. CDR3 size: 16 residues. Trimming stripped 0 bases from V and 0 bases from J, with 9 bases between. Germline V gene data show CDR1 as SGHRS and CDR2 as YFSETQ.

The chain is built from TRBV4-1 and TRBJ2-7, with a tentative D call TRBD2 (5 bases). The CDR3 runs to 16 residues. Trimming removed 4 bases at V and 0 bases at J, with 16 bases between. CDR1 and CDR2 from the germline V gene are MGHRA and YSYEKL. The CDR3 here is CASSPPGRRSSYEQYF. The CDR3 coding sequence is TGCGCCAGCAGCCCCCCAGGACGGAGGAGCTCCTACGAGCAGTACTTC.